These T cell receptor beta chains were read from a single sample in a study of blood T cell repertoires in COVID-19. Using immunoSEQ multiplex PCR, the repertoire was profiled, and TCRdb retains in-frame clones only, with some absent. The sample yields approximately 90,000 clones, around 80% seen once. The specimen was peripheral blood. The receptor set was obtained from a woman older than 75 with acute or convalescent COVID-19. Both conserved end residues are part of each CDR3. D genes are given only for firm matches. For some rows the clone size is stated as once, few or many, or as a class when expanded; others skip it.

cdr3_nt	cdr3_aa	cdr3_length	d_call	v_call	j_call	clone_size
TGTGCCAGCAGCCAAGTGGGCTACAACGGGACATGGCCCTTAGAGTCACCCCTCCACTTT	CASSQVGYNGTWPLESPLHF	20	.	TRBV3-1/TRBV3-2	TRBJ1-6	.
TGTGCCAGCAGTGAGGGTGGACTGAGGAACACCGGGGAGCTGTTTTTT	CASSEGGLRNTGELFF	16	.	TRBV2	TRBJ2-2	.
TGTGCCAGTAGTATCAGCTCGGGGAGGCACGAGCAGTACTTC	CASSISSGRHEQYF	14	.	TRBV19	TRBJ2-7	.
TGCGCCAGCAGCCTCGCGGACAGGGTAGAGGATGAAAAACTGTTTTTT	CASSLADRVEDEKLFF	16	TRBD1	TRBV5-1	TRBJ1-4	.
TGTGCCAGCAGTGAACCGAAGGTCAGGGGAAAGACCCAGTACTTC	CASSEPKVRGKTQYF	15	.	TRBV6-1	TRBJ2-5	.
TGCGCCAGCAGCTCGGAGGGGGCTCGGGGCGAGCAGTACTTC	CASSSEGARGEQYF	14	.	TRBV5-1	TRBJ2-7	.
TGCGCCAGCAGCTTGGAGGGACTAGCGCATCAAGAGACCCAGTACTTC	CASSLEGLAHQETQYF	16	TRBD2	TRBV5-1	TRBJ2-5	.
TGTGCCAGCACTCGACAGGGTAGCACCGGGGAGCTGTTTTTT	CASTRQGSTGELFF	14	TRBD1	TRBV14	TRBJ2-2	.
TGTGCCAGCAGCTTGGGCAGGGACTTCTTAGGGACCCAGTACTTC	CASSLGRDFLGTQYF	15	.	TRBV5-4	TRBJ2-5	once
TGTGCCAGTAGTATCCCGAATTCACCCCTCCACTTT	CASSIPNSPLHF	12	.	TRBV19	TRBJ1-6	.
TGTGCCAGCAACGAACAGGGGGCTTTTTCACCCCTCCACTTT	CASNEQGAFSPLHF	14	TRBD1	TRBV6-5	TRBJ1-6	once
TGTGCCAGCAGCGCGGGTGAGAACACCGGGGAGCTGTTTTTT	CASSAGENTGELFF	14	.	TRBV4-2	TRBJ2-2	.
TGTGCCAGCAGTTTAGTTTCCCGTGCTTTCTTT	CASSLVSRAFF	11	.	TRBV12-3/TRBV12-4	TRBJ1-1	.
TGTGCCACCTCTGGGGGACACGCCCGGGAGACCCAGTACTTC	CATSGGHARETQYF	14	.	TRBV3-1/TRBV3-2	TRBJ2-5	.
TGCGCCAGCAGCTTAGCCGGGACAGCCCAAAGTGGCGAGCAGTACTTC	CASSLAGTAQSGEQYF	16	TRBD1	TRBV5-1	TRBJ2-7	once
TGCGCCAGCAGCAGAGAGAACCTTTTGGAGACCCAGTACTTC	CASSRENLLETQYF	14	.	TRBV5-1	TRBJ2-5	once
TGTGCCAGCAGCCACCAGGGAGGGACGGGCTATGGCTACACCTTC	CASSHQGGTGYGYTF	15	.	TRBV3-1/TRBV3-2	TRBJ1-2	.
TGTGCTAGTGGTTTGGTACTATTTCGAGACTCTGGAAACACCATATATTTT	CASGLVLFRDSGNTIYF	17	.	TRBV12-5	TRBJ1-3	.
TGTGCCAGCAGTGACGTAGGGGGCGCGGGCTATGGCTACACCTTC	CASSDVGGAGYGYTF	15	TRBD1	TRBV6-4	TRBJ1-2	.
TGTGCCACCAGCAGAGATCCTGACTTCACAGATACGCAGTATTTT	CATSRDPDFTDTQYF	15	.	TRBV15	TRBJ2-3	once
TGTGCCAGCAGCCCGGCAGGGGGGTATGAAAAACTGTTTTTT	CASSPAGGYEKLFF	14	TRBD1	TRBV3-1/TRBV3-2	TRBJ1-4	.
TGCGCCAGCAGCTTGGATCAGACAGGGGGCAGCTCTGGGGCCAACGTCCTGACTTTC	CASSLDQTGGSSGANVLTF	19	TRBD1	TRBV5-1	TRBJ2-6	.
TGTGCCAGCAGCTTACAGGTCTTCTCTGGAAACACCATATATTTT	CASSLQVFSGNTIYF	15	.	TRBV7-8	TRBJ1-3	.
TGTGCCAGCAGCTCGTACAGGGGGTATAATTCACCCCTCCACTTT	CASSSYRGYNSPLHF	15	TRBD1	TRBV7-8	TRBJ1-6	.
TGCGCCAGCAGCCAAGAAAATAGCGGGGGCCCTAGCTCCTACAATGAGCAGTTCTTC	CASSQENSGGPSSYNEQFF	19	TRBD2	TRBV4-1	TRBJ2-1	once
TGTGCCACCAGCAGAGATCCAGGCGGGGAGGAGACCCAGTACTTC	CATSRDPGGEETQYF	15	.	TRBV15	TRBJ2-5	.
TGTGCCAGTAGTATCTTAGCGGGAGGGCAAGAGACCCAGTACTTC	CASSILAGGQETQYF	15	TRBD2	TRBV19	TRBJ2-5	.
TGTGCCAGCAGCGTAGCCGGCGGGACTGTTGGTGGTACGCAGTATTTT	CASSVAGGTVGGTQYF	16	.	TRBV9	TRBJ2-3	.
TGTGCCAGTAGTATTCGGGGGGTCCAAGAGACCCAGTACTTC	CASSIRGVQETQYF	14	TRBD2	TRBV19	TRBJ2-5	.
TGTGCCAGCAGTGGGGGGCGGGGGCTCCTACTGTTTTTT	CASSGGRGLLLFF	13	.	TRBV25-1	TRBJ1-4	.
TGTGCCAGCTCACTCCCAGGGGTTATGAACACTGAAGCTTTCTTT	CASSLPGVMNTEAFF	15	.	TRBV18	TRBJ1-1	.
TGTGCCAGCAGTTACGGGGGGAGCTCTGGAAACACCATATATTTT	CASSYGGSSGNTIYF	15	.	TRBV6-5	TRBJ1-3	.
TGTGCCAGCAGCCAAGATCGGGAGACCCAGTACTTC	CASSQDRETQYF	12	.	TRBV3-1/TRBV3-2	TRBJ2-5	.
TGTGCCAGCAGTTTTACTTGGGGGCTTGAAAAACTGTTTTTT	CASSFTWGLEKLFF	14	.	TRBV28	TRBJ1-4	.
TGCGCCAGCAGCGGAACTGACAGGGTTGGCGGCTACACCTTC	CASSGTDRVGGYTF	14	TRBD1	TRBV5-1	TRBJ1-2	.
TGTGCCAGTGCGGCCATGGGACAGGGGGGCACTGAAGCTTTCTTT	CASAAMGQGGTEAFF	15	TRBD1	TRBV19	TRBJ1-1	.
TGTGCCAGCAGCGTAGATCTACAGACCTACAATGAGCAGTTCTTC	CASSVDLQTYNEQFF	15	.	TRBV9	TRBJ2-1	.
TGTGCCAGCAGTTCCGCAGGGGGGCTGTTTTTT	CASSSAGGLFF	11	TRBD1	TRBV27	TRBJ2-2	.
TGCAGCGTCCCGGACAGATCCACAGATACGCAGTATTTT	CSVPDRSTDTQYF	13	.	TRBV29-1	TRBJ2-3	.
TGTGCCACTAAAGGCGGGACGGTAACCTACGAGCAGTACTTC	CATKGGTVTYEQYF	14	.	TRBV10-3	TRBJ2-7	.
TGTGCCAGCACCCACACAGATACGCAGTATTTT	CASTHTDTQYF	11	.	TRBV6-5	TRBJ2-3	.
TGCGCCAGCAGCGAAGGGACTAGCGGAGAGACCCAGTACTTC	CASSEGTSGETQYF	14	TRBD2	TRBV5-1	TRBJ2-5	.
TGTGCCAGTAGTATAGATCGGGAGCGGGGGAGCACAGATACGCAGTATTTT	CASSIDRERGSTDTQYF	17	TRBD2	TRBV19	TRBJ2-3	.
TGTGCCAGTAGTATAGGGGGGCGAAGGGACTATGGCTACACCTTC	CASSIGGRRDYGYTF	15	.	TRBV19	TRBJ1-2	.
TGTGCCAGCACCGGAAGTGGAACGGGGGGAACGAGCTCCTATAATTCACCCCTCCACTTT	CASTGSGTGGTSSYNSPLHF	20	.	TRBV28	TRBJ1-6	.
TGCAGTGCTAGTTTCCCACGCGCAGGGGTAGACACTGAAGCTTTCTTT	CSASFPRAGVDTEAFF	16	.	TRBV20-1	TRBJ1-1	few
TGTGCCAGCAGTTACCTGGGGACAGGGTGGGGCTACACCTTC	CASSYLGTGWGYTF	14	TRBD1	TRBV6-5	TRBJ1-2	.
TGTGCCAGCAGCGTTGCGGGAGAGGGGACCCAGTACTTC	CASSVAGEGTQYF	13	TRBD2	TRBV9	TRBJ2-5	.
TGTGCCAGCAGCTTAGGGAGCTACGAGCAGTACTTC	CASSLGSYEQYF	12	.	TRBV7-9	TRBJ2-7	.
TGTGCCAGCAGTCCCCTAGGAAGTAAGGCCACCATATATTTT	CASSPLGSKATIYF	14	.	TRBV6-5	TRBJ1-3	few
TGTGCCAGCAGCAGTCGTACAGGGTTACACGAGCAGTACTTC	CASSSRTGLHEQYF	14	.	TRBV6-6	TRBJ2-7	.
TGTGCCAGCTTATTTGAAAAACTGTTTTTT	CASLFEKLFF	10	.	TRBV2	TRBJ1-4	few
TGTGCCAGCAGCTTGAAGAGGCGCCTCGCGAACACCGGGGAGCTGTTTTTT	CASSLKRRLANTGELFF	17	.	TRBV5-6	TRBJ2-2	once